These 32 T cell receptor beta chains were all obtained from the same sample, sequenced in a study of glioma-infiltrating T cells. TCR alpha and beta CDR3 regions were amplified from RNA using iRepertoire nested multiplex PCR. One entry per CDR3 protein, called by TCRdb with MiXCR from the multiplex PCR reads. The table has approximately 20,000 distinct CDR3 sequences, around 25% seen once. What was sequenced was glioma tissue, nonneoplastic brain tissue, or PBMCs (not recorded which). The receptors derive from a human donor with low-grade glioma or glioblastoma, undergoing nonglioma brain surgery, or in good health (not recorded which).

A remark on this clonotype: One end of the junction varies from germline; a read error may be responsible. This chain links TRBV7-2 with TRBJ1-1; D is undetermined. CDR3 size: 13 residues. CDR1 and CDR2 from the germline V gene are SGHTA and FQGNSA. CDR3 loop: CARSLPHTIEAFF. CDR3 DNA: TGTGCCCGCAGCTTACCCCACACCATCGAAGCTTTCTTT.

In its sample, this clonotype ranks as medium-sized (0.01 to 0.1%). This chain uses TRBV7-3 with TRBJ2-2, with a weak D call TRBD2 (5 bases). Germline V gene data show CDR1 as SGHTA and CDR2 as FQGTGA. There are 14 residues in the CDR3. V dropped 6 bases and J dropped 3 bases, with 11 bases sitting between them. The CDR3 reads CASRLDSYTGELFF. The CDR3 DNA reads TGTGCCAGCAGGCTGGACTCCTACACCGGGGAGCTGTTTTTT.

The chain carries TRBV5-4 and TRBJ1-1; D perhaps matches TRBD1 (6 bases). The CDR3 consists of 14 residues. Germline V lookup: CDR1 SGHNT, CDR2 YYREEE (reference sequence). The germline V and J ends were trimmed by 2 bases and 0 bases, with 8 bases remaining between them. For the CDR3, the DNA is TGTGCCAGCAGCTTTCGGACAGTGAACACTGAAGCTTTCTTT. Its protein is CASSFRTVNTEAFF.

This sequence joins TRBV7-3 and TRBJ2-7; D call uncertain. CDR3 length equals 14 residues. Trimming removed 0 bases at V and 2 bases at J, with 8 bases between. From germline, CDR1 is SGHTA and CDR2 FQGTGA. The CDR3 DNA is TGTGCCAGCAGCTTAACCGCGGCAACCTACGAGCAGTACTTC. Protein: CASSLTAATYEQYF. The full variable domain, in which reference TRBV7-3 and TRBJ2-7 provide the parts outside the CDR3, is GAGVSQTPSNKVTEKGKYVELRCDPISGHTALYWYRQSLGQGPEFLIYFQGTGAADDSGLPNDRFFAVRPEGSVSTLKIQRTERGDSAVYLCASSLTAATYEQYFGPGTRLTVT.

Only a few counts were recorded for this clonotype. V is TRBV18 and J is TRBJ1-1; 8 bases agree with TRBD1. The CDR3 covers 14 residues. V shed 5 bases, J shed 3 bases, and the junction held 5 bases outside the gene matches. Germline V gene data show CDR1 as KGHSH and CDR2 as LQKENI. CDR3 sequence reads: CASSSGQGDTEAFF. The CDR3 bases are TGTGCCAGCTCATCCGGACAGGGAGACACTGAAGCTTTCTTT.

Regarding this clonotype: Just one base apart from a much larger clone, this may be a read error. The chain is built from TRBV4-2 and TRBJ1-6, with 8 bases aligning to TRBD1. Germline V gives CDR1 LGHNA, CDR2 YNFKEQ. The CDR3 is 13 amino acids. CDR3 in amino acids: CASSTGGGSPIHF. The CDR3 DNA reads as TGTGCCAGCAGCACAGGGGGGGGTTCACCCATCCACTTT.

Details on this clonotype: One end of the junction fails to match germline, which may point to a read error. The chain recombines TRBV27 with TRBJ2-3, with TRBD1 matching 7 bases. The CDR3 totals 16 residues. Germline CDR1 MNHEY, CDR2 SMNVEV (reference sequence). The CDR3 nucleotides read TGTGCCACCAGTGATCCGTCGGCAGGGGGAACAGATACGCAGTATTTT. As protein: CATSDPSAGGTDTQYF.

This clonotype qualifies as medium-sized. The rearrangement joins TRBV28 to TRBJ1-5; TRBD1 is a possible D gene (5 bases). This CDR3 comprises 14 residues. Germline V gives CDR1 MDHEN, CDR2 SYDVKM. V was clipped by 3 bases and J by 3 bases, with 9 bases between them. The CDR3 region is CASSLGGSNQPQHF. The CDR3 DNA sequence: TGTGCCAGCAGTTTGGGGGGGTCCAATCAGCCCCAGCATTTT.

This clonotype showed up many times. The chain recombines TRBV20-1 with TRBJ1-2; D gene uncertain. Trimming removed 4 bases from V and 6 bases from J, with 18 bases in between. The germline V gene has CDR1 DFQATT and CDR2 SNEGSKA (reference sequence). The CDR3 spans 14 residues. The CDR3 sequence is CSATITDSPHGYTF. DNA for the CDR3: TGCAGTGCTACCATTACAGATTCCCCTCATGGCTACACCTTC.

In this sample, this clonotype turned up a few times. The chain joins TRBV7-9 to TRBJ2-7, with D unclear. This CDR3 spans 13 amino acids. The V end lost 5 bases, the J end lost 3 bases, and 11 bases lay between the germline ends. Germline V gene sequence: CDR1 SEHNR, CDR2 FQNEAQ (reference sequence). The CDR3 loop reads CASSVNPFYEQYF. CDR3 nucleotides: TGTGCCAGCAGCGTTAATCCCTTCTACGAGCAGTACTTC.

This clonotype was seen a handful of times. This chain joins TRBV9 and TRBJ1-1, with D uncertain. Trimming left V 0 bases short and J 0 bases short, with 9 bases between. Germline CDR1 and CDR2: SGDLS and YYNGEE. This CDR3 spans 15 amino acids. CDR3 DNA sequence: TGTGCCAGCAGCGTAGGCCAGGATCTGAACACTGAAGCTTTCTTT. Translated, it gives CASSVGQDLNTEAFF.

There are many counts of this clonotype. This chain joins TRBV20-1 and TRBJ1-2, with no clear D. The germline gives CDR1 DFQATT, CDR2 SNEGSKA (reference sequence). The CDR3 is 11 residues long. V lost 3 bases, J lost 4 bases, and 6 bases lay in between. CDR3 bases: TGCAGTGCTAGTCGGGGCTATGGCTACACCTTC. Amino acids: CSASRGYGYTF.

Turning to this clonotype: A much bigger clone sits one base away, suggesting this may be a read error. V usage is TRBV12-3 or TRBV12-4 and J usage is TRBJ1-5; TRBD1 matches at 9 bases. The CDR3 totals 14 residues. CDR3 nucleotides: TGTGCCAGCAGTTTCACAGGGGGCAATCAGCCCCAGGATTTT. This codes for CASSFTGGNQPQDF.

This clonotype was recorded only once. Without the conserved terminal phenylalanine or tryptophan, this CDR3 likely stems from a read error. This chain connects TRBV19 to TRBJ1-5, with D unclear. The CDR3 runs to 14 residues. CDR1 is LNHDA and CDR2 is SQIVND in the germline V gene (reference sequence). The CDR3 spells CASTSGNSNQPQHL. The CDR3 DNA follows: TGTGCGTCAACTTCGGGGAATAGCAATCAGCCCCAGCATCTT.

The J gene is TRBJ2-7, the V gene TRBV14; a weak D match, TRBD1 (5 bases). The CDR3 is made up of 15 amino acids. Looked up from germline, CDR1 is SGHDN and CDR2 is FVKESK. V was trimmed by 3 bases and J by 2 bases, leaving 14 bases between them. Written as DNA, the CDR3 is TGTGCCAGCAGCCATTTCCTTCAGGGCCCCTACGAGCAGTACTTC. Encoded protein: CASSHFLQGPYEQYF. Supplemented by reference TRBV14 and TRBJ2-7, the full variable domain reads EAGVTQFPSHSVIEKGQTVTLRCDPISGHDNLYWYRRVMGKEIKFLLHFVKESKQDESGMPNNRFLAERTGGTYSTLKVQPAELEDSGVYFCASSHFLQGPYEQYFGPGTRLTVT.

By its share, this clonotype is medium-sized. The rearrangement links TRBV27 to TRBJ1-1; D is unclear. The CDR3 consists of 15 residues. The germline gives CDR1 MNHEY, CDR2 SMNVEV (reference sequence). The V end lost 6 bases, the J end lost 3 bases, and 17 bases lay between the germline ends. Here the CDR3 DNA reads TGTGCCAGCAGACCCCCGGTACTCTCCGACACTGAAGCTTTCTTT. This codes for CASRPPVLSDTEAFF.

This chain connects TRBV28 to TRBJ2-2; 12 bases agree with TRBD2. With 1 base clipped from V and 3 bases from J, the junction kept 3 bases outside the gene matches. The CDR3 sequence is 17 residues long. Germline assignment: CDR1 MDHEN and CDR2 SYDVKM. As DNA, the CDR3 is TGTGCCAGCAGTTTATCTTCTAGCGGGGGGGACACCGGGGAGCTGTTTTTT. This codes for CASSLSSSGGDTGELFF. Variable domain in full (rest from reference TRBV28 and TRBJ2-2): DVKVTQSSRYLVKRTGEKVFLECVQDMDHENMFWYRQDPGLGLRLIYFSYDVKMKEKGDIPEGYSVSREKKERFSLILESASTNQTSMYLCASSLSSSGGDTGELFFGEGSRLTVL.

This clonotype was picked up a small number of times. The chain has TRBV5-4 and TRBJ1-2, with 9 positions matching TRBD1. Germline CDR1 is SGHNT and CDR2 is YYREEE (reference sequence). This CDR3 contains 14 residues. V dropped 4 bases and J dropped 6; count of bases not matched to a gene: 7. The DNA of the CDR3 is TGTGCCAGCAGCATTACAGGGGGCGAGGATGGCTACACCTTC. Translation gives CASSITGGEDGYTF.

This clonotype was observed at least ten times. The V and J genes are TRBV3-1 and TRBJ2-3; TRBD2 might be the D (5 bases). This CDR3 spans 11 amino acids. Germline CDR1 and CDR2: LGHDT and YNNKEL (reference sequence). The V and J ends lost 5 bases and 9 bases respectively, with 9 bases between them. CDR3: CASSSRGTQYF. Written as DNA, the CDR3 is TGTGCCAGCAGCTCACGAGGGACGCAGTATTTT.

J is TRBJ1-1 and V is TRBV12-3 or TRBV12-4; 8 nucleotides align to TRBD1. The CDR3 totals 15 residues. Trimming took 7 bases from V and 10 from J; bases not matched to a gene: 17. CDR3 region: CASISRDRFVWGAFF. The CDR3 DNA is TGTGCCAGCATTTCCCGGGACAGGTTTGTTTGGGGAGCTTTCTTT.

The V gene is TRBV12-3 or TRBV12-4, the J gene TRBJ2-3; the D is unclear. The CDR3 covers 10 residues. Trimming took off 6 bases at V and 5 bases at J, with 3 bases between the two ends. Written as DNA, the CDR3 is TGTGCCAGCAGCCTAGATACGCAGTATTTT. Its translation is CASSLDTQYF.

This clonotype was counted at least ten times. One junction end disagrees with the germline gene, perhaps due to a read error. This chain connects TRBV7-7 to TRBJ2-3; D gene uncertain. CDR3 size: 13 residues. Germline loops: CDR1 SSHAT, CDR2 FNYEAQ (reference sequence). This chain's CDR3 is CASSSGTTDTQYF. Here the CDR3 DNA reads TGTGCTAGCAGCTCCGGTACCACAGATACGCAGTATTTT.

This CDR3 reads CSVEDRVGSYEQYF. DNA for the CDR3: TGCAGCGTTGAAGATCGGGTAGGAAGCTACGAGCAGTACTTC. The rearrangement links TRBV29-1 to TRBJ2-7; D remains ambiguous. CDR1 and CDR2 (germline): SQVTM, ANQGSEA. The CDR3 has 14 residues. Deletions cut 0 bases from V and 3 bases from J, with 12 bases between.

The chain recombines TRBV5-1 with TRBJ2-7; the match to TRBD1 covers 8 bases. Germline V gene sequence: CDR1 SGHRS, CDR2 YFSETQ. The V segment lost 0 bases and the J segment 5 bases; nucleotides outside the gene matches: 7. CDR3 length equals 15 residues. CDR3 loop: CASSLGQGTLNEQYF. The CDR3 DNA reads as TGCGCCAGCAGCTTGGGACAGGGGACATTAAACGAGCAGTACTTC.

Turning to this clonotype: With a much larger clone just one base away, this may be a read error. This sequence joins TRBV2 and TRBJ2-7; 8 bases map to TRBD1. The trim removed 6 bases at V and 1 base at J, leaving 11 bases unmatched. Germline V gene sequence: CDR1 SNHLY, CDR2 FYNNEI. The CDR3 runs to 16 residues. The CDR3 DNA reads TGTGCCAGCAGCTCCGGACAGGGCGCGAGGTCCTACGAGCAGTACTTC. Protein product: CASSSGQGARSYEQYF.

This clonotype was counted ten times or more. The chain links TRBV6-1 to TRBJ1-5, with D possibly being TRBD1 (5 bases). This CDR3 region has 17 residues. Germline V gene sequence: CDR1 MNHNS, CDR2 SASEGT. V was cut by 5 bases and J by 0 bases, with 17 bases left in between. The CDR3 DNA reads as TGTGCCAGCAGTAGGACACCGGACCTATATAGCAATCAGCCCCAGCATTTT. This codes for CASSRTPDLYSNQPQHF.

Only a few counts were recorded for this clonotype. The J gene is TRBJ2-3, the V gene TRBV24-1, with D unclear. V dropped 1 base and J dropped 0 bases, with 7 bases sitting between them. The germline CDR1 and CDR2 sequences are KGHDR and SFDVKD. The CDR3 is made up of 15 amino acids. As DNA, the CDR3 is TGTGCCACCAGTGATTTAGGAGCTAGCACAGATACGCAGTATTTT. Translated: CATSDLGASTDTQYF.

The genes are TRBV7-2 and TRBJ2-3, with TRBD2 as a possible D gene (5 bases). V dropped 3 bases and J dropped 5 bases, with 21 bases sitting between them. The germline gives CDR1 SGHTA, CDR2 FQGNSA. This CDR3 is built from 17 residues. CDR3 region: CASSLDSTGIVGDTQYF. In DNA, the CDR3 is TGTGCCAGCAGCTTGGACTCTACCGGGATTGTAGGAGATACGCAGTATTTT.

The chain is built from TRBV14 and TRBJ1-1; possible D gene TRBD1, 5 bases. This CDR3 is built from 15 residues. V was shortened by 6 bases and J by 6 bases, with 20 bases between the two germline ends. Germline CDR1 and CDR2: SGHDN and FVKESK. In nucleotides, the CDR3 is TGTGCCAGCAGGCTAATTGGGGGAGCGGCTCCTGAAGCTTTCTTT. Translation gives CASRLIGGAAPEAFF.

This sequence joins TRBV10-3 and TRBJ2-1, with D hard to call. This CDR3 has 15 amino acids. Germline CDR1 is ENHRY and CDR2 is SYGVKD. The V end lost 6 bases, the J end lost 0 bases, and 12 bases lay between the germline ends. In DNA, the CDR3 is TGTGCCATCAGCAAGGACGGAAACTCCTACAATGAGCAGTTCTTC. Translating gives CAISKDGNSYNEQFF.

This clonotype appeared once. The junction does not match germline at one end; this may be a read error. The CDR3 region has the DNA TGTGCCAGCAGATTACACATGCCGAATTCAACCCTCCACTTT. Its protein is CASRLHMPNSTLHF. This rearrangement joins TRBV27 to TRBJ1-6; D not resolved. The CDR3 consists of 14 residues. CDR1 is MNHEY, CDR2 SMNVEV, per germline (reference sequence).

The chain carries TRBV19 and TRBJ1-2, with D possibly TRBD1 on 6 matching bases. This CDR3 contains 12 residues. Deletions cut 4 bases from V and 4 bases from J, with 7 bases between. CDR1 and CDR2 from the germline V gene are LNHDA and SQIVND (reference sequence). The chain's CDR3 is CASSTDSYGYTF. The CDR3 DNA follows: TGTGCCAGTAGTACGGACAGCTATGGCTACACCTTC.